This passage covers 18 T cell receptor beta chains from one sample sequenced in a study of blood T cell repertoires in COVID-19. Some clones are missing from TCRdb's copy, which holds only in-frame ones; the method was immunoSEQ multiplex PCR. The sample records around 290,000 clones, approximately 86% being singletons. Sequencing input: peripheral blood. The receptors come from a woman in her seventies with COVID-19, enrolled during active disease.

The chain is built from TRBV19 and TRBJ2-2; 8 nucleotides agree with TRBD2. There are 16 residues in the CDR3. CDR1 and CDR2 from the germline V gene are LNHDA and SQIVND (reference sequence). After removal of 7 bases from V and 4 bases from J, the junction contained 11 bases not matched to a gene. The CDR3 nucleotides read TGTGCCAGTACCCATAGAGCGGCGGGAGGCACCGGGGAGCTGTTTTTT. Translating gives CASTHRAAGGTGELFF.

The chain employs TRBV2 and TRBJ2-3; D unresolved. Deletions cut 3 bases from V and 5 bases from J, with 15 bases between. There are 15 residues in the CDR3. Germline CDR1 SNHLY, CDR2 FYNNEI. The CDR3 coding sequence is TGTGCCAGCAGTGATGTTAACCCCACGGGAGATACGCAGTATTTT. Its translation is CASSDVNPTGDTQYF.

The rearrangement uses TRBV10-1 and TRBJ1-1; tentatively, D is TRBD1 (6 bases). With 8 bases removed from V and 6 bases from J, the gap between germline ends came to 19 bases. This CDR3 region has 14 residues. The germline gives CDR1 WNHNN, CDR2 SYGVQD (reference sequence). CDR3 DNA: TGCGCCAGCGGGACCGACAGGACGGGGTCTGAAGCTTTCTTT. Its translation is CASGTDRTGSEAFF.

The rearrangement joins TRBV4-1 to TRBJ1-6, with a possible D match to TRBD1 (5 bases). CDR3 length: 16 residues. V gave up 0 bases and J gave up 5 bases, with 11 bases separating them. Germline V gene sequence: CDR1 MGHRA, CDR2 YSYEKL. The CDR3 loop reads CASSQEVSRDNSPLHF. DNA for the CDR3: TGCGCCAGCAGCCAAGAAGTCAGCAGGGATAATTCACCCCTCCACTTT.

This clone showed up just a few times. The CDR3 DNA is TGTGCCAGCAGCCCCAAGGGGGGGCGCCCCGATACGCAGTATTTT. Translation: CASSPKGGRPDTQYF. The chain couples TRBV7-3 to TRBJ2-3; the D gene is possibly TRBD2 (7 bases). Germline V lookup: CDR1 SGHTA, CDR2 FQGTGA. V lost 5 bases to trimming and J lost 6 bases, with 18 bases between them. The CDR3 is 15 residues long.

V is TRBV12-5 and J is TRBJ1-2; 12 nucleotides align to TRBD1. The junction had 3 bases not matched to a gene; V was cut back by 6 bases and J by 4 bases. Germline CDR1 and CDR2: LGHNT and FRNRAP. CDR3 length: 14 residues. The CDR3 region is CASGEGQGAYGYTF. CDR3 sequence (DNA): TGTGCTAGTGGGGAGGGACAGGGGGCCTATGGCTACACCTTC.

The CDR3 here is CASSRDGTVQETQYF. Written as DNA, the CDR3 is TGTGCCAGCAGCCGTGACGGGACAGTCCAAGAGACCCAGTACTTC. The chain recombines TRBV7-9 with TRBJ2-5; 7 positions agree with TRBD1. This CDR3 spans 15 amino acids. Germline assignment: CDR1 SEHNR and CDR2 FQNEAQ (reference sequence). With 5 bases clipped from V and 1 base from J, the junction kept 7 bases outside the gene matches. Using reference TRBV7-9 and TRBJ2-5 for the parts outside the CDR3, the full variable domain is DTGVSQNPRHKITKRGQNVTFRCDPISEHNRLYWYRQTLGQGPEFLTYFQNEAQLEKSRLLSDRFSAERPKGSFSTLEIQRTEQGDSAMYLCASSRDGTVQETQYFGPGTRLLVL.

This chain links TRBV28 with TRBJ1-2; 7 nucleotides match TRBD1. V was clipped by 3 bases and J by 2 bases; unmatched bases: 3. The CDR3 length is 14 residues. The germline V gene has CDR1 MDHEN and CDR2 SYDVKM. As DNA, the CDR3 is TGTGCCAGCAGTTTCCCAGGGGGGAACTATGGCTACACCTTC. This translates into CASSFPGGNYGYTF.

The J gene is TRBJ2-2, the V gene TRBV5-6; D not resolved. V lost 6 bases, J lost 7 bases, and 19 bases lay in between. CDR1 SGHDT and CDR2 YYEEEE come from the germline V gene. This CDR3 contains 15 residues. In DNA form, the CDR3 reads TGTGCCAGCACCTCCCTAAGAGGTTTCGGCGGGGAGCTGTTTTTT. Amino acid sequence: CASTSLRGFGGELFF. Variable domain in full (rest from reference TRBV5-6 and TRBJ2-2): DAGVTQSPTHLIKTRGQQVTLRCSPKSGHDTVSWYQQALGQGPQFIFQYYEEEERQRGNFPDRFSGHQFPNYSSELNVNALLLGDSALYLCASTSLRGFGGELFFGEGSRLTVL.

A single count supports this clone. J is TRBJ2-1 and V is TRBV2; weak D call: TRBD2 (6 bases). Between the trimmed V and J ends, which lost 1 base and 0 bases, there was a span of 10 bases. CDR3 length: 16 residues. Germline CDR1 SNHLY, CDR2 FYNNEI. In DNA, the CDR3 is TGTGCCAGCAGTGAAGGATCCGGGAGCTCCTACAATGAGCAGTTCTTC. Translated: CASSEGSGSSYNEQFF.

There are a few counts of this clone. V is TRBV5-8 and J is TRBJ1-6, with D possibly matching TRBD1 (5 bases). CDR3 length: 15 amino acids. Germline V lookup: CDR1 SGHTS, CDR2 YDEGEE. Trimming removed 4 bases at V and 11 bases at J, with 19 bases between. The CDR3 bases are TGTGCCAGCAGCCCCCTTCGCGACAGATCGCCACCCCTCCACTTT. Amino acid sequence: CASSPLRDRSPPLHF. Full variable domain (outside the CDR3, taken from reference TRBV5-8 and TRBJ1-6): EAGVTQSPTHLIKTRGQQATLRCSPISGHTSVYWYQQALGLGLQFLLWYDEGEERNRGNFPPRFSGRQFPNYSSELNVNALELEDSALYLCASSPLRDRSPPLHFGNGTRLTVT.

This chain connects TRBV5-1 to TRBJ1-4; D is perhaps TRBD1 (6 bases). The CDR3 loop spans 14 amino acids. CDR1 and CDR2 (germline): SGHRS, YFSETQ. V gave up 5 bases and J gave up 6 bases, with 14 bases separating them. DNA of the CDR3: TGCGCCAGCAGTTTAGACAGGACGGATGAAAAACTGTTTTTT. Amino acids: CASSLDRTDEKLFF.

This clone occurred a few times. The V call is TRBV7-2, the J call TRBJ1-5; 9 nucleotides agree with TRBD1. The CDR3 is 14 residues long. The trim removed 4 bases at V and 7 bases at J, leaving 5 bases unmatched. Germline V lookup: CDR1 SGHTA, CDR2 FQGNSA. The CDR3 loop is CASSSTGGAQPQHF. The CDR3 DNA reads TGTGCCAGCAGCTCTACAGGGGGCGCGCAGCCCCAGCATTTT.

The chain recombines TRBV4-1 with TRBJ2-7; TRBD2 aligns across 9 bases. CDR1 is MGHRA and CDR2 is YSYEKL in the germline V gene. The CDR3 length is 17 residues. The J segment lost 4 bases and the V segment lost 1 base, leaving 11 bases of the junction unmatched. The CDR3 nucleotides are TGCGCCAGCAGCCAAGGGCCACTGGCGGGGGGGATTTACGAGCAGTACTTC. This gives the protein CASSQGPLAGGIYEQYF.

This clone appeared a single time. The V call is TRBV19, the J call TRBJ1-2; the D gene is possibly TRBD1 (6 bases). Germline V gene data show CDR1 as LNHDA and CDR2 as SQIVND (reference sequence). The CDR3 length is 15 residues. Trimming took 4 bases from V and 8 from J, leaving 20 bases between them. The CDR3 is CASSTDIQGRWGYTF. The CDR3 nucleotides read TGTGCCAGTAGTACGGATATACAGGGCCGATGGGGCTACACCTTC. Drawing the rest from reference TRBV19 and TRBJ1-2, the complete variable domain is DGGITQSPKYLFRKEGQNVTLSCEQNLNHDAMYWYRQDPGQGLRLIYYSQIVNDFQKGDIAEGYSVSREKKESFPLTVTSAQKNPTAFYLCASSTDIQGRWGYTFGSGTRLTVV.

The V and J genes are TRBV7-8 and TRBJ2-3, with 9 positions matching TRBD2. CDR1 and CDR2 (germline): SGHVS, FQNEAQ. The J segment lost 2 bases and the V segment lost 5 bases, leaving 5 bases of the junction unmatched. The length of the CDR3 is 15 residues. Written as DNA, the CDR3 is TGTGCCAGCAGCGTTAGCGGGGGACCCACAGATACGCAGTATTTT. Its protein product is CASSVSGGPTDTQYF. Together with reference TRBV7-8 and TRBJ2-3, the CDR3 gives the full variable domain: GAGVSQSPRYKVAKRGQDVALRCDPISGHVSLFWYQQALGQGPEFLTYFQNEAQLDKSGLPSDRFFAERPEGSVSTLKIQRTQQEDSAVYLCASSVSGGPTDTQYFGPGTRLTVL.

V usage is TRBV19 and J usage is TRBJ1-1; a possible D gene is TRBD1 (6 bases). The CDR3 contains 13 residues. Germline lookup yields CDR1 LNHDA and CDR2 SQIVND (reference sequence). Trimming shortened V by 7 bases and J by 1 base, and 10 bases separated the two germline ends. Here the CDR3 DNA reads TGTGCCAGTACGGACAGTCCGAACACTGAAGCTTTCTTT. Protein product: CASTDSPNTEAFF.

The chain recombines TRBV6-5 with TRBJ2-3; the match to TRBD2 covers 11 bases. The CDR3 is 15 amino acids. The V gene end was trimmed by 6 bases and the J gene end by 5 bases; junction bases not matched to a gene: 7. Germline values: CDR1 MNHEY, CDR2 SVGAGI. CDR3 in DNA: TGTGCCAGCAGGGCTAGCGGGGGGCATGGAGATACGCAGTATTTT. Its protein is CASRASGGHGDTQYF.